Sequencing of this T cell receptor beta chain was carried out in a study of shared clonotypes between healthy human individuals. In the study overall: Donor ages ranged 18 to 49 years: a couple of women, a few men.

Tens of millions of PBMCs were counted before genomic DNA extraction. This clone appeared once. Germline CDR1 is SGHTA and CDR2 is FQGTGA. The CDR3 extends over 14 amino acids. The V and J ends lost 3 bases and 1 base respectively, with 6 bases between them. Execution of the assay was at deep level. Data came from immunoSEQ multiplex PCR; TCRdb stores just in-frame clones and leaves some out. The data contain about 490,000 clones, 70% to 85% of them singletons. This rearrangement joins TRBV7-3 to TRBJ2-2; D uncertain. The receptor comes from a woman aged 40 to 50 in good health. Some clones in this sample may be carry-over from other donors' samples. The sequenced material came from PBMCs. The CDR3 spells CASSFLGNTGELFF. The CDR3 DNA follows: TGTGCCAGCAGCTTCCTTGGGAACACCGGGGAGCTGTTTTTT.